This T cell receptor beta chain is from a study of OX40 agonist ivuxolimab in advanced cancers. Clones were sequenced by immunoSEQ multiplex PCR, and TCRdb holds only the in-frame ones, with some missing. Here the sample spans 38,000 or so clones, 80% to 90% being singletons. Deletions cut 5 bases from V and 5 bases from J, with 19 bases between. The CDR3 sequence is 16 residues long. Germline values: CDR1 MRHNA, CDR2 SNTAGT. This TCR was sampled from an adult with an advanced solid tumor such as melanoma, head and neck, liver or kidney cancer. Sequenced material: CD4+ or CD8+ T cells sorted from blood, taken in a trial of the OX40 agonist ivuxolimab. The chain joins TRBV6-4 to TRBJ2-4, with D uncertain. This CDR3 reads CASSPGLLRGENIQYF. The DNA of the CDR3 is TGTGCCAGCAGTCCAGGTCTATTAAGAGGAGAAAACATTCAGTACTTC.